Below are 3 T cell receptor beta chains sequenced from a single sample in a study of early T cells in non-severe SARS-CoV-2 infection. TCRdb called the 5' RACE reads again in MiXCR, with one record for every CDR3 protein. The sample includes roughly 97,000 distinct CDR3 sequences, about 10% seen only once; the top ten take 4.7%. Sequencing used whole blood, obtained at baseline. The receptors here all came from an adult who was a healthcare worker with PCR-confirmed SARS-CoV-2 infection or an uninfected control (not recorded which).

This clonotype was seen repeatedly, ten times or more. The chain uses TRBV5-1 and TRBJ1-1, with D perhaps matching TRBD1 (5 bases). The CDR3 extends over 15 amino acids. Trimming cost V 1 base and J 0 bases, with 10 bases left between them. The germline V gene encodes CDR1 SGHRS and CDR2 YFSETQ. As DNA, the CDR3 is TGCGCCAGCAGCTTGAGGGACCTAATGAACACTGAAGCTTTCTTT. Translation gives CASSLRDLMNTEAFF. Looking up the rest from reference TRBV5-1 and TRBJ1-1 gives the full variable domain: KAGVTQTPRYLIKTRGQQVTLSCSPISGHRSVSWYQQTPGQGLQFLFEYFSETQRNKGNFPGRFSGRQFSNSRSEMNVSTLELGDSALYLCASSLRDLMNTEAFFGQGTRLTVV.

The V call is TRBV7-9, the J call TRBJ2-1; D possibly matches TRBD1 or TRBD2 (5 bases each). The CDR3 length is 15 residues. Germline V CDR1 and CDR2: SEHNR, FQNEAQ (reference sequence). Trimming cost V 5 bases and J 5 bases, with 16 bases left between them. The CDR3 here is CASSTGTGFHNEQFF. In nucleotides, the CDR3 is TGTGCCAGCAGCACCGGGACCGGTTTCCACAATGAGCAGTTCTTC.

This clonotype has only a few counts. This rearrangement joins TRBV12-3 or TRBV12-4 to TRBJ2-1; D is possibly TRBD1 (5 bases). Trimming took 5 bases from V and 7 from J, leaving 18 bases between them. There are 15 residues in the CDR3. The CDR3, as DNA: TGTGCCAGCAGTCAACAAGCAGGTCCAGGGAATGAGCAGTTCTTC. Translating gives CASSQQAGPGNEQFF.